The clone carrying this T cell receptor beta chain came up once. Germline V gene data show CDR1 as MNHEY and CDR2 as SMNVEV (reference sequence). The V and J ends lost 8 bases and 5 bases, in that order; junction bases with no gene match: 3. The CDR3 spans 12 residues. These data originate in a study of blood T cell repertoires in COVID-19. Study-wide background: Some COVID-19 samples were acute and others convalescent; all came from the United States, Italy and Spain. PBMCs, B-cell-depleted T cells, or T cells were the source of the cDNA or gDNA that made up the material.

In the original workflow: From reference gene primer amplification, estimates of nucleated cell counts were derived. Generated by immunoSEQ multiplex PCR, the TCRdb table keeps only in-frame clones and is missing some. V and J calls and clone size are those listed in that table; D and trimming were worked out from the DNA. Of approximately 110,000 clones in the sample, over 65% were seen once. The rearrangement joins TRBV27 to TRBJ2-5, with TRBD2 identical over 9 bases. The sample consisted of peripheral blood. This receptor was identified in a human donor with acute or convalescent COVID-19. The donor label of this sample is uncertain. The DNA of the CDR3 is TGTGCCAGCGGGACTAGCAGGGAGACCCAGTACTTC. Translating it yields CASGTSRETQYF.